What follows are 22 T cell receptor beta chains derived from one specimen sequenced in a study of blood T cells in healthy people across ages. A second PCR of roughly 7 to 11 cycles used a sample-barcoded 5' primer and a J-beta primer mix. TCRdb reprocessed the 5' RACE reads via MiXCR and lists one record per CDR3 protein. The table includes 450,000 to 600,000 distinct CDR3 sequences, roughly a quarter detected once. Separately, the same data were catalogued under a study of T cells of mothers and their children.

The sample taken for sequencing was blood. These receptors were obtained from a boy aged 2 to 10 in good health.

CDR3 protein: CASSPRDRNYGYTF. The CDR3 DNA reads TGTGCCAGCAGCCCCCGGGACAGGAACTATGGCTACACCTTC. The chain links TRBV3-1 to TRBJ1-2, with 8 bases lining up with TRBD1. CDR3 size: 14 residues. Looked up from germline, CDR1 is LGHDT and CDR2 is YNNKEL (reference sequence). Trimming at V came to 4 bases and at J to 2 bases, leaving 3 bases not matched to a gene.

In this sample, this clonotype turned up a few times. The CDR3 DNA follows: TGCAGTGCACAACAGGGGCCCAATCAGCCCCAGCATTTT. Translating it yields CSAQQGPNQPQHF. The gene calls are TRBV20-1 and TRBJ1-5, with 7 bases lining up with TRBD1. J gave up 3 bases and V 6 bases, and 5 bases lay outside the gene matches. The CDR3 extends over 13 amino acids. Germline V gives CDR1 DFQATT, CDR2 SNEGSKA (reference sequence).

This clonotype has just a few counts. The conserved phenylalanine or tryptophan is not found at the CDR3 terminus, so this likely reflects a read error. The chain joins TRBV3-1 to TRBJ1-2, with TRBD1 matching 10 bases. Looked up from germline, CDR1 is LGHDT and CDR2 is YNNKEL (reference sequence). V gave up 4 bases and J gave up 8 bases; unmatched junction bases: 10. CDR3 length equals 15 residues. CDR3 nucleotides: TGTGCCAGCAGCCCTCCGGGACAGGGGACGGGGGGCTACACCCTC. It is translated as CASSPPGQGTGGYTL.

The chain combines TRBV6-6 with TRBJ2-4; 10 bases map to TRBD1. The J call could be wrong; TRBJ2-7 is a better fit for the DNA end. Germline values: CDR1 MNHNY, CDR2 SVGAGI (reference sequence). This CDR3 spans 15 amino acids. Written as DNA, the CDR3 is TGTGCCAGCAGAAAAAATCAGGACAGGGGGAGCGAGCAGTACTTC. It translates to CASRKNQDRGSEQYF.

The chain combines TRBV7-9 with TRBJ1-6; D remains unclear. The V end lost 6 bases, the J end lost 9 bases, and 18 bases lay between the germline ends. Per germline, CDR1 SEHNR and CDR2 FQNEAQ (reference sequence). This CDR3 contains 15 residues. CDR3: CASSRLGGFGSPLHF. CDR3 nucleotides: TGTGCCAGCAGTCGCCTTGGAGGTTTCGGTTCACCCCTCCACTTT.

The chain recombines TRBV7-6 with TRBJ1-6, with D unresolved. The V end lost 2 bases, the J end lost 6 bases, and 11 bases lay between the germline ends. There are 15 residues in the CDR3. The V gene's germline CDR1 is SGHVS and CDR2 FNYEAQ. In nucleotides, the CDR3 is TGTGCCAGCAGCTTATCGGGAGTTGGTAATTCACCCCTCCACTTT. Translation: CASSLSGVGNSPLHF.

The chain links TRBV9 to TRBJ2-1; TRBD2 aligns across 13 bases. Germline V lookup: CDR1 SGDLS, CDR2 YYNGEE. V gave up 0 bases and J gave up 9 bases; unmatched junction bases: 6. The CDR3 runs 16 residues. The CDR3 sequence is CASSVGLAGGGGEQFF. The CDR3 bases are TGTGCCAGCAGCGTAGGACTAGCGGGGGGCGGCGGTGAGCAGTTCTTC.

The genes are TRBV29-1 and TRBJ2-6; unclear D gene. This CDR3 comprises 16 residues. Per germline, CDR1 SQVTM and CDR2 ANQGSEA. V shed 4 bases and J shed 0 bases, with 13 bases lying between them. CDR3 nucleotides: TGCAGCGTTGTGAAAGTTGGGTTCTCTGGGGCCAACGTCCTGACTTTC. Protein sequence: CSVVKVGFSGANVLTF.

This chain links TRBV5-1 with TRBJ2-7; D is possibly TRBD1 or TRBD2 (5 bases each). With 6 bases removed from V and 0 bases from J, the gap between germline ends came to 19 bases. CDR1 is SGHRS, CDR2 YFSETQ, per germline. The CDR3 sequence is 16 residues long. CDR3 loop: CASNPLGRQDSYEQYF. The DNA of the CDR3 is TGCGCCAGCAACCCACTGGGACGGCAGGACTCCTACGAGCAGTACTTC. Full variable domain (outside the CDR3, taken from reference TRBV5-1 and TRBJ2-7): KAGVTQTPRYLIKTRGQQVTLSCSPISGHRSVSWYQQTPGQGLQFLFEYFSETQRNKGNFPGRFSGRQFSNSRSEMNVSTLELGDSALYLCASNPLGRQDSYEQYFGPGTRLTVT.

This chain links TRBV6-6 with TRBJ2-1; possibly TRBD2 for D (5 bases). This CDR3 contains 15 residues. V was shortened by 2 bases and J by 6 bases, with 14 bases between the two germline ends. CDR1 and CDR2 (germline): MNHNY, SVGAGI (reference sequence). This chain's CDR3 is CASSYGDGVGNEQFF. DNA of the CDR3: TGTGCCAGCAGTTACGGAGACGGGGTGGGCAATGAGCAGTTCTTC.

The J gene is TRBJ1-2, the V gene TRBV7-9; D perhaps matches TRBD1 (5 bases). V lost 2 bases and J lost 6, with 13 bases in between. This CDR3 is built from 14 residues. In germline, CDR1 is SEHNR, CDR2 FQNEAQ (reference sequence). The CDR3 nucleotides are TGTGCCAGCAGCTTATCGTGCAGGGACGATGGCTACACCTTC. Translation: CASSLSCRDDGYTF.

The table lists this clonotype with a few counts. CDR3 in DNA: TGTGCCAGCAGCCCGGGCGGGAGGGGTGCCAAAAACATTCAGTACTTC. The encoded protein is CASSPGGRGAKNIQYF. The chain links TRBV3-1 to TRBJ2-4; the match to TRBD2 covers 9 bases. With V trimmed by 4 bases and J by 1 base, 5 bases remained unmatched. The CDR3 has 16 residues. Germline V lookup: CDR1 LGHDT, CDR2 YNNKEL (reference sequence).

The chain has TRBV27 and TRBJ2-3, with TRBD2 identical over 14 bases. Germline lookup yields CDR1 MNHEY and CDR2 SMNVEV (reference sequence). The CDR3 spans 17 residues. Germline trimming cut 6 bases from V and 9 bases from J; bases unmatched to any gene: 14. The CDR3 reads CASSPKGGLAGAGTQYF. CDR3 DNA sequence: TGTGCCAGCAGCCCTAAGGGGGGACTAGCGGGAGCTGGGACGCAGTATTTT.

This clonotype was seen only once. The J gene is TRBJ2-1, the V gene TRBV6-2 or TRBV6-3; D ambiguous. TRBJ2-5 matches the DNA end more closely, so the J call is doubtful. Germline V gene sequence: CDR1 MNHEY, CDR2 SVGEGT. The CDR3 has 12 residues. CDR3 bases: TGTGCCAGCAGTTATGGCGCCGAGACCCAGTACTTC. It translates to CASSYGAETQYF.

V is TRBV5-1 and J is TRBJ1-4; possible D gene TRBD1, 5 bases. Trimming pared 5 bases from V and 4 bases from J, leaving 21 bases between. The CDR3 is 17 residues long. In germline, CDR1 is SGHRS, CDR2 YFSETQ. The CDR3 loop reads CASSSNYHQGSNEKLFF. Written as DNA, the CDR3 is TGCGCCAGCAGTTCTAATTACCATCAGGGCAGTAATGAAAAACTGTTTTTT.

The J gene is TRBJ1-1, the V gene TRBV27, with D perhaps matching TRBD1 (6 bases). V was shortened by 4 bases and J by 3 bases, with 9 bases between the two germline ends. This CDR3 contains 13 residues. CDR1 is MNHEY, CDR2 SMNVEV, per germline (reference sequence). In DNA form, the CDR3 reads TGTGCCAGCAGTTGGGGGCCGGACACTGAAGCTTTCTTT. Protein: CASSWGPDTEAFF.

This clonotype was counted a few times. Here the CDR3 DNA reads TGTGCCAGCAGTGCTGGACAGGCAGTTGTGTACACTGAAGCTTTCTTT. Translation gives CASSAGQAVVYTEAFF. This chain joins TRBV25-1 and TRBJ1-1, with 7 bases matching TRBD1. The V segment lost 4 bases and the J segment 3 bases; nucleotides outside the gene matches: 11. The CDR3 extends over 16 amino acids. CDR1 MGHDK and CDR2 SYGVNS come from the germline V gene.

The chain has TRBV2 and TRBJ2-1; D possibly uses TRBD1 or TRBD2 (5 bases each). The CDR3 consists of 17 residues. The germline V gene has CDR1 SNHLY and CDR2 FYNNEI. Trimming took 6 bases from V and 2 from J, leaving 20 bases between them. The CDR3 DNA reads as TGTGCCAGCAGATCGGGACCGCCAATACGTACCTACAATGAGCAGTTCTTC. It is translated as CASRSGPPIRTYNEQFF.

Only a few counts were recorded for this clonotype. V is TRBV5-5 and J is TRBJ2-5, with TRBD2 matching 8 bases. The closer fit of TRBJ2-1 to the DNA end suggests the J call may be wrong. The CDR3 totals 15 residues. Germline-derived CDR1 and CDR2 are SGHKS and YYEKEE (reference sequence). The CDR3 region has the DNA TGTGCCAGCAGCTTGACGGGAGGGCTCGCTAATGAGCAGTTCTTC. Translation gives CASSLTGGLANEQFF.

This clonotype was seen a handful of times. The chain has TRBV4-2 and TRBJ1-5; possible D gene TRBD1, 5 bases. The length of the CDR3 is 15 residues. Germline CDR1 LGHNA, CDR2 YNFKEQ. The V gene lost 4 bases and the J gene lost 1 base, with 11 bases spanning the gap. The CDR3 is CASSPAGVSNQPQHF. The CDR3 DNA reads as TGTGCCAGCAGCCCCGCGGGGGTGAGCAATCAGCCCCAGCATTTT.

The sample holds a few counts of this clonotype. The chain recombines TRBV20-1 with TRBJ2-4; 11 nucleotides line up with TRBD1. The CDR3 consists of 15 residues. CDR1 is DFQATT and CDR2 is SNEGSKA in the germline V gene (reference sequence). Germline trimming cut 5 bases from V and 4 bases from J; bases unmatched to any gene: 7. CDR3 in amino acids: CSAHPGQGGKNIQYF. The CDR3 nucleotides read TGCAGTGCTCACCCGGGACAGGGGGGGAAAAACATTCAGTACTTC.

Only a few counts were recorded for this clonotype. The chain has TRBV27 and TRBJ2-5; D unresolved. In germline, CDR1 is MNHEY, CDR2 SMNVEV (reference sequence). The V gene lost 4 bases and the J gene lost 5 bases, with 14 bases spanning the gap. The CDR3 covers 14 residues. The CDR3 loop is CASSSTSLGETQYF. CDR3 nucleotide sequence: TGTGCCAGCAGTTCCACATCATTAGGGGAGACCCAGTACTTC.